The 26 T cell receptor beta chains listed next were all sequenced from one sample in a study of blood T cell repertoires in COVID-19. Method: immunoSEQ multiplex PCR; TCRdb's copy keeps in-frame clones and lacks some. In the table there are approximately 170,000 clones, less than 90% of which are singletons. The source material was peripheral blood. The origin of the receptors is a man in his fifties or sixties with acute or convalescent COVID-19.

V gene TRBV11-3 combines with J gene TRBJ2-7; TRBD2 aligns across 13 bases. Germline assignment: CDR1 SGHNT and CDR2 YENEEA. The V gene end was trimmed by 4 bases and the J gene end by 2 bases; junction bases not matched to a gene: 8. This CDR3 has 17 amino acids. CDR3 amino acids: CASSSTSGRPSAYEQYF. The CDR3 nucleotides are TGTGCCAGCAGCTCGACTAGCGGGAGGCCCAGCGCCTACGAGCAGTACTTC.

This clone has more than one count but fewer than ten. The chain links TRBV11-2 to TRBJ1-3; 8 bases line up with TRBD1. The CDR3 spans 15 residues. The ends lost 5 bases at V and 0 bases at J; junction bases unmatched: 3. Germline CDR1 and CDR2: SGHAT and FQNNGV. Written as DNA, the CDR3 is TGTGCCAGCAGCATAACAGGGGGCTCTGGAAACACCATATATTTT. Translation: CASSITGGSGNTIYF.

In this sample, this clone turned up once. The chain joins TRBV2 to TRBJ1-5; 9 positions match TRBD1. Germline V CDR1 and CDR2: SNHLY, FYNNEI. V dropped 8 bases and J dropped 1; count of bases not matched to a gene: 3. The CDR3 is 14 residues long. The CDR3 loop reads CASGDRASNQPQHF. The CDR3 DNA sequence: TGTGCCAGCGGGGACAGGGCAAGCAATCAGCCCCAGCATTTT.

The chain is built from TRBV19 and TRBJ2-7; TRBD1 matches at 9 bases. This CDR3 contains 14 residues. The J segment lost 11 bases and the V segment lost 9 bases, leaving 17 bases of the junction unmatched. Germline V lookup: CDR1 LNHDA, CDR2 SQIVND (reference sequence). The CDR3 is CASHRGRQVRVKYF. For the CDR3, the DNA is TGTGCCAGCCACAGGGGGCGCCAGGTTCGTGTAAAGTACTTC.

The chain employs TRBV5-4 and TRBJ1-6; possibly TRBD1 for D (5 bases). The CDR3 is 16 amino acids. Looked up from germline, CDR1 is SGHNT and CDR2 is YYREEE (reference sequence). Trimming removed 0 bases from V and 4 bases from J, with 11 bases in between. Here the CDR3 DNA reads TGTGCCAGCAGCTTGGAAGGGGCGGGGTATAATTCACCCCTCCACTTT. Translating it yields CASSLEGAGYNSPLHF.

This rearrangement joins TRBV29-1 to TRBJ2-7; D is possibly TRBD1 (5 bases). V dropped 5 bases and J dropped 3 bases, with 14 bases sitting between them. CDR1 and CDR2 (germline): SQVTM, ANQGSEA. CDR3 length: 13 amino acids. The CDR3 coding sequence is TGCAGCGTTCGATTAGGGGCAGGCTACGAGCAGTACTTC. Translated, it gives CSVRLGAGYEQYF.

The V call is TRBV4-2, the J call TRBJ1-2, with D possibly being TRBD1 (6 bases). CDR1 and CDR2 (germline): LGHNA, YNFKEQ. Trimming removed 4 bases from V and 8 bases from J, with 20 bases in between. The length of the CDR3 is 15 residues. This CDR3 reads CASSPPGRAGVGYTF. As DNA, the CDR3 is TGTGCCAGCAGCCCCCCCGGTCGGGCAGGGGTCGGCTACACCTTC.

The chain links TRBV27 to TRBJ2-7; TRBD2 matches at 10 bases. CDR3 size: 15 residues. The V gene end was trimmed by 4 bases and the J gene end by 2 bases; junction bases not matched to a gene: 5. Germline CDR1 and CDR2: MNHEY and SMNVEV (reference sequence). The CDR3 sequence is CASSSRTSGTYEQYF. The CDR3 bases are TGTGCCAGCAGTTCGAGGACTAGCGGCACCTACGAGCAGTACTTC.

V and J are TRBV5-1 and TRBJ2-1; possible D gene TRBD2, 6 bases. V lost 4 bases, J lost 10 bases, and 12 bases lay in between. The germline CDR1 and CDR2 sequences are SGHRS and YFSETQ. The CDR3 covers 12 residues. DNA of the CDR3: TGCGCCAGCAGCCGGGACTTGCTCGAGCAGTTCTTC. Its protein product is CASSRDLLEQFF.

The gene calls are TRBV19 and TRBJ1-6; 7 bases map to TRBD1. Trimming cost V 6 bases and J 6 bases; bases outside gene matches: 2. The CDR3 spans 13 residues. Looked up from germline, CDR1 is LNHDA and CDR2 is SQIVND (reference sequence). CDR3 bases: TGTGCCAGTAGCCCAGGGGGTAATTCACCCCTCCACTTT. Translating it yields CASSPGGNSPLHF.

The chain's CDR3 is CASSVATATNEKLFF. The DNA of the CDR3 is TGTGCCAGCAGCGTAGCGACAGCAACTAATGAAAAACTGTTTTTT. V and J are TRBV9 and TRBJ1-4; tentative D call: TRBD1 (5 bases). The length of the CDR3 is 15 residues. Trimming removed 0 bases from V and 0 bases from J, with 6 bases in between. Germline CDR1 is SGDLS and CDR2 is YYNGEE.

The genes are TRBV9 and TRBJ2-3; 7 bases line up with TRBD2. V was pared by 6 bases and J by 4 bases, with 11 bases of the junction left unmatched. Germline V lookup: CDR1 SGDLS, CDR2 YYNGEE. There are 15 residues in the CDR3. Written as DNA, the CDR3 is TGTGCCAGCACTCCCCGGGGGAGGGCCCCAGATACGCAGTATTTT. This translates into CASTPRGRAPDTQYF.

The rearrangement links TRBV13 to TRBJ2-1, with a weak D call TRBD2 (5 bases). The germline CDR1 and CDR2 sequences are PRHDT and FYEKMQ (reference sequence). Trimming removed 1 base from V and 9 bases from J, with 7 bases in between. The CDR3 has 12 residues. Written as DNA, the CDR3 is TGTGCCAGCAGCTTAGAGAGCGGTGAGCAGTTCTTC. As protein: CASSLESGEQFF. Complete variable domain (other parts from reference TRBV13 and TRBJ2-1): AAGVIQSPRHLIKEKRETATLKCYPIPRHDTVYWYQQGPGQDPQFLISFYEKMQSDKGSIPDRFSAQQFSDYHSELNMSSLELGDSALYFCASSLESGEQFFGPGTRLTVL.

V usage is TRBV3-1 (or the pseudogene TRBV3-2) and J usage is TRBJ2-5, with no clear D. V lost 0 bases to trimming and J lost 5 bases, with 10 bases between them. The germline V gene encodes CDR1 LGHDT and CDR2 YNNKEL (reference sequence). This CDR3 is built from 14 residues. CDR3 sequence reads: CASSQEARRETQYF. Written as DNA, the CDR3 is TGTGCCAGCAGCCAAGAGGCTAGGCGGGAGACCCAGTACTTC.

The chain uses TRBV19 and TRBJ1-4; possible D gene TRBD1, 5 bases. CDR3 length equals 14 residues. V was shortened by 6 bases and J by 7 bases, with 15 bases between the two germline ends. Looked up from germline, CDR1 is LNHDA and CDR2 is SQIVND (reference sequence). CDR3 DNA: TGTGCCAGTAGGCCGGACAAGGGAAGTGAAAAACTGTTTTTT. Protein sequence: CASRPDKGSEKLFF.

The gene calls are TRBV30 and TRBJ1-1, with D unclear. The CDR3 is 13 residues long. V lost 0 bases and J lost 3, with 8 bases in between. The germline CDR1 and CDR2 sequences are GTSNPN and SVGIG (reference sequence). CDR3: CAWSVGTDTEAFF. The DNA for the CDR3 is TGTGCCTGGAGTGTTGGCACAGACACTGAAGCTTTCTTT.

This chain joins TRBV29-1 and TRBJ1-1; 9 bases are shared with TRBD1. Looked up from germline, CDR1 is SQVTM and CDR2 is ANQGSEA. Germline trimming cut 6 bases from V and 3 bases from J; bases unmatched to any gene: 8. The CDR3 totals 14 residues. CDR3 sequence: CSVATGGLDTEAFF. CDR3 DNA: TGCAGCGTGGCCACAGGGGGCTTAGACACTGAAGCTTTCTTT.

The gene calls are TRBV4-2 and TRBJ1-2; D call uncertain. Germline-derived CDR1 and CDR2 are LGHNA and YNFKEQ. This CDR3 spans 15 amino acids. Trimming removed 0 bases from V and 6 bases from J, with 14 bases in between. The CDR3 sequence: CASSQEAAGMDGYTF. The CDR3 DNA sequence: TGTGCCAGCAGCCAAGAGGCGGCGGGGATGGATGGCTACACCTTC.

The chain joins TRBV19 to TRBJ1-4; D remains unclear. Trimming left V 1 base short and J 8 bases short, with 17 bases between. The germline V gene has CDR1 LNHDA and CDR2 SQIVND (reference sequence). The CDR3 sequence is 16 residues long. The CDR3 loop reads CASSIGTVGDLEKLFF. The CDR3 coding sequence is TGTGCCAGTAGTATAGGTACAGTAGGCGATCTGGAAAAACTGTTTTTT. Variable domain in full (rest from reference TRBV19 and TRBJ1-4): DGGITQSPKYLFRKEGQNVTLSCEQNLNHDAMYWYRQDPGQGLRLIYYSQIVNDFQKGDIAEGYSVSREKKESFPLTVTSAQKNPTAFYLCASSIGTVGDLEKLFFGSGTQLSVL.

The rearrangement uses TRBV5-8 and TRBJ1-2, with D unresolved. V was clipped by 2 bases and J by 8 bases, with 7 bases between them. The CDR3 consists of 11 residues. The germline V gene encodes CDR1 SGHTS and CDR2 YDEGEE. CDR3 in amino acids: CASSFGGGYTF. Written as DNA, the CDR3 is TGTGCCAGCAGCTTTGGAGGCGGCTACACCTTC.

This chain uses TRBV19 with TRBJ2-5; D possibly corresponds to TRBD1 (5 bases). V dropped 3 bases and J dropped 5 bases, with 16 bases sitting between them. The CDR3 sequence is 15 residues long. Germline V CDR1 and CDR2: LNHDA, SQIVND (reference sequence). CDR3 bases: TGTGCCAGTAGTATTGAGTCTCGACAGTATGAGACCCAGTACTTC. It is translated as CASSIESRQYETQYF.

The CDR3 coding sequence is TGTGCCAGCAGCTTGGACAGAACCTACGAGCAGTACGTC. This gives the protein CASSLDRTYEQYV. The chain joins TRBV5-6 to TRBJ2-7; D is uncertain. Trimming left V 0 bases short and J 2 bases short, with 6 bases between. The CDR3 has 13 amino acids. The germline V gene encodes CDR1 SGHDT and CDR2 YYEEEE.

This chain joins TRBV11-2 and TRBJ2-1; 9 nucleotides line up with TRBD1. Germline V CDR1 and CDR2: SGHAT, FQNNGV. The CDR3 runs to 18 residues. With V trimmed by 3 bases and J by 6 bases, 15 bases remained unmatched. CDR3 loop: CASSFRQGGTGRGNEQFF. The CDR3 coding sequence is TGTGCCAGCAGCTTCCGCCAGGGGGGGACAGGGAGGGGCAATGAGCAGTTCTTC. The whole variable domain, remainder taken from reference TRBV11-2 and TRBJ2-1, is EAGVAQSPRYKIIEKRQSVAFWCNPISGHATLYWYQQILGQGPKLLIQFQNNGVVDDSQLPKDRFSAERLKGVDSTLKIQPAKLEDSAVYLCASSFRQGGTGRGNEQFFGPGTRLTVL.

V and J are TRBV18 and TRBJ1-1; D unresolved. The CDR3 spans 13 residues. Germline assignment: CDR1 KGHSH and CDR2 LQKENI. Trimming cost V 6 bases and J 0 bases, with 8 bases left between them. CDR3 region: CASSLLMNTEAFF. The DNA of the CDR3 is TGTGCCAGCTCTCTTCTTATGAACACTGAAGCTTTCTTT.

This clone came up a few times. The chain links TRBV4-1 to TRBJ2-1, with D perhaps TRBD2 (5 bases). This CDR3 is 13 amino acids long. CDR1 MGHRA and CDR2 YSYEKL come from the germline V gene. Trimming removed 0 bases at V and 8 bases at J, with 8 bases between. The CDR3 coding sequence is TGCGCCAGCAGCCAAGACAAGAGGGATGAGCAGTTCTTC. Amino acids: CASSQDKRDEQFF.

This rearrangement joins TRBV18 to TRBJ1-1; weak D call: TRBD1 (6 bases). The CDR3 has 15 amino acids. The germline gives CDR1 KGHSH, CDR2 LQKENI. V was trimmed by 2 bases and J by 3 bases, leaving 13 bases between them. The CDR3 loop reads CASSPASNRDTEAFF. Written as DNA, the CDR3 is TGTGCCAGCTCACCAGCCTCAAACAGGGACACTGAAGCTTTCTTT. Using reference TRBV18 and TRBJ1-1 for the parts outside the CDR3, the full variable domain is NAGVMQNPRHLVRRRGQEARLRCSPMKGHSHVYWYRQLPEEGLKFMVYLQKENIIDESGMPKERFSAEFPKEGPSILRIQQVVRGDSAAYFCASSPASNRDTEAFFGQGTRLTVV.